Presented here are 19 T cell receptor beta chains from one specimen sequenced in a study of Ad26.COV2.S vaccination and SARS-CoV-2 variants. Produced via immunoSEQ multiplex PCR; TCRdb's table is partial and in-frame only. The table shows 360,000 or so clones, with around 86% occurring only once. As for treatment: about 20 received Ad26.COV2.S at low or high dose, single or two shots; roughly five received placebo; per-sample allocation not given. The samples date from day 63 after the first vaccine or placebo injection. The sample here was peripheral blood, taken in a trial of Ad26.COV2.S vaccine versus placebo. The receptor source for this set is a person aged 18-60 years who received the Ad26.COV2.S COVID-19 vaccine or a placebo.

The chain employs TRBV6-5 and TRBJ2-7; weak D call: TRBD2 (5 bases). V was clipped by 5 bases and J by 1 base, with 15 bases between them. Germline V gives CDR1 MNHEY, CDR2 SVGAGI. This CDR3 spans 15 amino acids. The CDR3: CASSTPHGESYEQYF. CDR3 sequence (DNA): TGTGCCAGCAGTACCCCTCACGGGGAGTCCTACGAGCAGTACTTC.

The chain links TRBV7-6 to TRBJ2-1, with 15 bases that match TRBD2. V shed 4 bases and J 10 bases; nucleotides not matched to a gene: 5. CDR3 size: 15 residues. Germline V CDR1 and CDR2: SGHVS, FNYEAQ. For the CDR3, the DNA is TGTGCCAGCAGCTACGGGACTAGCGGGGGGCAGGAGCAGTTCTTC. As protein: CASSYGTSGGQEQFF.

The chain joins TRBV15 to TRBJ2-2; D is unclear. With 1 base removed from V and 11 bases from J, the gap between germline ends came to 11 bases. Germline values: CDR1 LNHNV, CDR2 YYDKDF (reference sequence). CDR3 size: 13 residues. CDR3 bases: TGTGCCACCAGCAGAGCTGGGTACCGTGAGCTGTTTTTT. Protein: CATSRAGYRELFF.

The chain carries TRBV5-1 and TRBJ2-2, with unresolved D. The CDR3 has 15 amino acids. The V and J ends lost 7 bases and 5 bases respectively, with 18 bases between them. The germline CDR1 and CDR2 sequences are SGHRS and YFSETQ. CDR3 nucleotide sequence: TGCGCCAGCCTTATTACACCGTCATCGACCGGGGAGCTGTTTTTT. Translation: CASLITPSSTGELFF.

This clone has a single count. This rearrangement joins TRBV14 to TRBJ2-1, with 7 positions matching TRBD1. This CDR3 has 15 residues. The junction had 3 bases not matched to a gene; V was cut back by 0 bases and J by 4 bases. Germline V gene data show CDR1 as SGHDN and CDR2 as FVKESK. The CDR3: CASSQEDRMYNEQFF. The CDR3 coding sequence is TGTGCCAGCAGCCAAGAGGACAGGATGTACAATGAGCAGTTCTTC.

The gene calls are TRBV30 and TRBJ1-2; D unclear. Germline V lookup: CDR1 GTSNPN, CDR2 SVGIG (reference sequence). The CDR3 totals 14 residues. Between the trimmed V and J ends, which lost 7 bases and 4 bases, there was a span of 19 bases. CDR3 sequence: CAFMGRTGSYGYTF. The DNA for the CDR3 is TGTGCCTTTATGGGCAGGACGGGGAGCTATGGCTACACCTTC.

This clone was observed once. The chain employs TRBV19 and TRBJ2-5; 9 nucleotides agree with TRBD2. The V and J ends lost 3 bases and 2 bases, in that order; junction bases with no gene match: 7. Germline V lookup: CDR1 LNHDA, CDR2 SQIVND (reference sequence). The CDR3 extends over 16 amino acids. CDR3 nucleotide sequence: TGTGCCAGTAGTATTGTCAGCGGGGGGCTACAAGAGACCCAGTACTTC. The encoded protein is CASSIVSGGLQETQYF.

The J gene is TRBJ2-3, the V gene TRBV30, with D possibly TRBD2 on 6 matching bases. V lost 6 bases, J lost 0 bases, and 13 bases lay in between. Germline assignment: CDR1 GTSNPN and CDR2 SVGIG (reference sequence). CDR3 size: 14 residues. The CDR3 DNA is TGTGCCTGCGTGGGAGGAACTAGCACAGATACGCAGTATTTT. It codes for CACVGGTSTDTQYF. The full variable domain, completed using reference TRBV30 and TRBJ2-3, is SQTIHQWPATLVQPVGSPLSLECTVEGTSNPNLYWYRQAAGRGLQLLFYSVGIGQISSEVPQNLSASRPQDRQFILSSKKLLLSDSGFYLCACVGGTSTDTQYFGPGTRLTVL.

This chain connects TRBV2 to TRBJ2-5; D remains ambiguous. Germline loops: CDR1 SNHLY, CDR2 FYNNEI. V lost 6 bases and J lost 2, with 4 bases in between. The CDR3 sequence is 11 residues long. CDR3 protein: CASRAQETQYF. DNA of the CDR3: TGTGCCAGCAGGGCACAAGAGACCCAGTACTTC.

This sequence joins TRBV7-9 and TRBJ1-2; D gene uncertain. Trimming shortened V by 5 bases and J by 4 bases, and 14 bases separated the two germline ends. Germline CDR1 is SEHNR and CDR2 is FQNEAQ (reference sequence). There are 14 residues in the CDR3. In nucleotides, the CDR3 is TGTGCCAGCAGCCCGTTCGAGAGTGGCTATGGCTACACCTTC. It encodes CASSPFESGYGYTF.

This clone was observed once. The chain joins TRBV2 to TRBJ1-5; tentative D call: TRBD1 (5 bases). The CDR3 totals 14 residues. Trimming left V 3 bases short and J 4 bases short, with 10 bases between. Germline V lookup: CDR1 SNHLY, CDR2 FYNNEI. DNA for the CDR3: TGTGCCAGCAGTGAGTCAGGGTTTAATCAGCCCCAGCATTTT. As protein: CASSESGFNQPQHF.

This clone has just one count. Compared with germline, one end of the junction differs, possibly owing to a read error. CDR3 in DNA: TGTGCCAGCAGCCCTCGGACAGGGGGCCTCCTCGCCTTC. It yields the protein CASSPRTGGLLAF. J is TRBJ1-2 and V is TRBV14, with TRBD1 matching 11 bases. Germline V lookup: CDR1 SGHDN, CDR2 FVKESK. The CDR3 spans 13 residues.

The CDR3 loop is CASSQGDDGPQHF. The CDR3 DNA reads as TGTGCCAGCAGCCAGGGAGATGACGGGCCCCAGCATTTT. V usage is TRBV7-9 and J usage is TRBJ1-5, with a tentative D call TRBD1 (5 bases). Deletions cut 5 bases from V and 9 bases from J, with 14 bases between. The germline CDR1 and CDR2 sequences are SEHNR and FQNEAQ (reference sequence). This CDR3 has 13 residues.

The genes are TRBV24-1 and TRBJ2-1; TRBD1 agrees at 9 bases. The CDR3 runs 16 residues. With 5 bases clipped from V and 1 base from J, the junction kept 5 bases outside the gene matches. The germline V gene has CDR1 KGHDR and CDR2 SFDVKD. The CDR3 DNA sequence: TGTGCCACCAGTGGGCCCGGGACAGGGTCCTACAATGAGCAGTTCTTC. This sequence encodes CATSGPGTGSYNEQFF.

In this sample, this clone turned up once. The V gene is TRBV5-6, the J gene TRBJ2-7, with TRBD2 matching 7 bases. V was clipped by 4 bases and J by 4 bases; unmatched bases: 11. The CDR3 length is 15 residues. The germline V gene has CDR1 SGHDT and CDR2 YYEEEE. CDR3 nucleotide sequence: TGTGCCAGCAGCCCCTCCCCGGGGGGTAATTACGAGCAGTACTTC. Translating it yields CASSPSPGGNYEQYF.

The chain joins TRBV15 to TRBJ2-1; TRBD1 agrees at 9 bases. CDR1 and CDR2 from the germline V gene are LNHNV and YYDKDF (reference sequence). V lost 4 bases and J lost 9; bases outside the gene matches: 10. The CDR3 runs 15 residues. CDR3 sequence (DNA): TGTGCCACCAGCAAGACAGGGGGTTACTTTACTGAGCAGTTCTTC. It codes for CATSKTGGYFTEQFF.

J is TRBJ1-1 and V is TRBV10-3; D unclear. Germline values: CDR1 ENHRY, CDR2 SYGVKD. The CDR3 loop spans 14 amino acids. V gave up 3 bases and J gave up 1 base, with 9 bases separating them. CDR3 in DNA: TGTGCCATCAGTGACCCGCGCGGGAACACTGAAGCTTTCTTT. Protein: CAISDPRGNTEAFF.

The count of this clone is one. CDR3 amino acids: CASSPSGGADYGYTF. CDR3 DNA sequence: TGTGCCAGCAGCCCAAGTGGAGGGGCGGACTATGGCTACACCTTC. This chain uses TRBV5-8 with TRBJ1-2; a weak D match, TRBD1 (5 bases). This CDR3 is built from 15 residues. CDR1 is SGHTS, CDR2 YDEGEE, per germline. Trimming pared 4 bases from V and 3 bases from J, leaving 16 bases between.

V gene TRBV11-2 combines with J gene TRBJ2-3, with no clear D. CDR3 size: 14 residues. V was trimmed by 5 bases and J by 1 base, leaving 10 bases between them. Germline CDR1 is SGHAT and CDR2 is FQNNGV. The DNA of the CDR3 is TGTGCCAGCAGCCGCGAACGGGGCACAGATACGCAGTATTTT. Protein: CASSRERGTDTQYF.